This T cell receptor beta chain was sequenced for a study of neurological immune-mediated disorders. TCRdb reprocessed the 5' RACE reads via MiXCR and lists one record per CDR3 protein. The sample lists about 30,000 distinct CDR3 sequences, around 10% occurring once. With V trimmed by 6 bases and J by 9 bases, 9 bases remained unmatched. Per the germline V gene, CDR1 is MNHEY and CDR2 is SVGEGT. This CDR3 contains 14 residues. This clonotype was recorded at least ten times. The sequence came from a woman aged 60-75 years in good health. The rearrangement uses TRBV6-2 or TRBV6-3 and TRBJ2-1; 9 nucleotides line up with TRBD1. Sequenced material: PBMCs. This chain's CDR3 is CASSLKQGAGEQFF. For the CDR3, the DNA is TGTGCCAGCAGCCTTAAACAGGGGGCGGGTGAGCAGTTCTTC.